This TCR beta chain comes out of a study of blood T cell repertoires in COVID-19. The CDR3 has 13 residues. V was shortened by 6 bases and J by 6 bases, with 9 bases between the two germline ends. CDR1 and CDR2 (germline): MNHEY, SVGAGI. Sequencing was performed with immunoSEQ multiplex PCR; in TCRdb, only in-frame clones are kept and a portion is missing. The sample yields roughly 70,000 clones, 73% seen once. This TCR came from a man in his 60s with acute or convalescent COVID-19. Sequenced material: peripheral blood. This chain links TRBV6-5 with TRBJ1-6, with D perhaps TRBD1 (5 bases). The CDR3 sequence is CASSGTLNSPLHF. For the CDR3, the DNA is TGTGCCAGCAGCGGGACTCTTAATTCACCCCTCCACTTT.